The rows below give T cell receptor beta chains drawn from one sample of a study of blood T cell repertoires in COVID-19. Sequencing used immunoSEQ multiplex PCR; TCRdb keeps in-frame clones, though not all of them. The table has 490,000 or so clones, more than 75% seen once; the top ten hold 1.5% to 2%. Input material: PBMCs or T cells enriched from blood (not recorded which). These receptor sequences come from a middle-aged woman who had recovered from COVID-19. Both conserved end residues are part of each CDR3. A D gene is named only where the DNA matches it firmly. The size entry is marked missing in some rows and otherwise reads once, few, many or a size class.

CDR3aa	CDR3nt	d_gene	j_gene	abundance	v_gene
CASRSTGLNTEAFF	TGTGCCAGCAGATCGACAGGCCTGAACACTGAAGCTTTCTTT	NA	TRBJ1-1	NA	TRBV25-1
CATSSRGDRGWTGNTIYF	TGTGCCACCAGCAGCCGCGGGGACAGGGGTTGGACTGGAAACACCATATATTTT	TRBD1	TRBJ1-3	NA	TRBV15
CAKKVSEGYEQYF	TGTGCCAAAAAAGTGAGTGAGGGCTACGAGCAGTACTTC	NA	TRBJ2-7	NA	TRBV21-1
CASSLLRGWDTQYF	TGTGCCAGCAGCTTACTTAGGGGGTGGGATACGCAGTATTTT	NA	TRBJ2-3	NA	TRBV11-1
CASSYSGQGDTEAFF	TGTGCCAGCAGTTACTCGGGACAGGGGGACACTGAAGCTTTCTTT	TRBD1	TRBJ1-1	NA	TRBV6-5
CATSVLLHSGRTTDTQYF	TGTGCCACCAGTGTCTTACTCCATAGCGGGAGAACCACAGATACGCAGTATTTT	TRBD2	TRBJ2-3	NA	TRBV24-1
CASKGRANQETQYF	TGTGCCAGCAAGGGCAGGGCGAACCAAGAGACCCAGTACTTC	NA	TRBJ2-5	NA	TRBV2
CASSRGYEQYF	TGTGCCAGCAGCCGCGGCTACGAGCAGTACTTC	NA	TRBJ2-7	NA	TRBV12-3/TRBV12-4
CASSFPAGRGTEAFF	TGTGCCAGCAGCTTTCCGGCGGGGAGGGGTACTGAAGCTTTCTTT	NA	TRBJ1-1	few	TRBV5-4
CASTLSGGGTEAFF	TGTGCCAGCACCCTATCGGGTGGAGGCACTGAAGCTTTCTTT	NA	TRBJ1-1	NA	TRBV2
CASCRTGNTEAFF	TGTGCCAGCTGCCGGACAGGGAACACTGAAGCTTTCTTT	TRBD1	TRBJ1-1	NA	TRBV2
CASSIGKDRGWQYF	TGTGCCAGTAGTATAGGAAAAGACAGGGGATGGCAGTACTTC	TRBD1	TRBJ2-7	NA	TRBV19
CASSYSPDQPQHF	TGTGCCAGCAGTTACTCTCCCGATCAGCCCCAGCATTTT	NA	TRBJ1-5	NA	TRBV6-5
CAWSPEGTQYF	TGTGCCTGGAGCCCTGAGGGGACCCAGTACTTC	NA	TRBJ2-5	NA	TRBV30
CASQQGLRGDTQYF	TGTGCCAGTCAACAGGGGCTCCGGGGGGATACGCAGTATTTT	NA	TRBJ2-3	NA	TRBV19